This T cell receptor (beta chain) stems from a study of OX40 agonist ivuxolimab in advanced cancers. Turning to the study itself: With ivuxolimab, an agonistic anti-OX40 (CD134) antibody, patients were treated. Findings of the study overall: The authors did not determine the antigen specificity of the expanded peripheral T cells. Mean expanded clone counts were higher in CD8+ than CD4+ T cells.

Profiled with immunoSEQ multiplex PCR; TCRdb holds only in-frame clones, not every one. The sample holds tens of thousands of clones; about 90% are singletons and the top ten take 6.5% to 8.5%. On this clone itself: Its target is not known.

Enrollment shut out patients with autoimmune disease history or systemic immunosuppression. The clonotype was recovered from an adult with an advanced solid tumor such as melanoma, head and neck, liver or kidney cancer. The sample was CD4+ or CD8+ T cells sorted from blood, taken in a trial of the OX40 agonist ivuxolimab.

The CDR3, as DNA: TGTGCCAGCAGTCCCGGGACTGACACAGATACGCAGTATTTT. It translates to CASSPGTDTDTQYF. The V and J genes are TRBV5-4 and TRBJ2-3; a weak D match, TRBD2 (6 bases). Trimming stripped 5 bases from V and 2 bases from J, with 12 bases between. The CDR3 loop spans 14 amino acids. CDR1 is SGHNT and CDR2 is YYREEE in the germline V gene (reference sequence).